Listed below are T cell receptor beta chains from one sample, sequenced in a study of blood T cell repertoires in COVID-19. Clones were sequenced by immunoSEQ multiplex PCR, and TCRdb holds only the in-frame ones, with some missing. The data contain fewer than 250,000 clones, more than 60% of them singletons. The sample comprised peripheral blood. Receptors were obtained from a woman aged 45-59 years with acute or convalescent COVID-19. Both conserved end residues are part of each CDR3. The D gene is left open where the match is weak. Only part of the rows carry a size: once, few, many, or a class if the clone is expanded.

V: TRBV28; D: .; size: once; J: TRBJ2-5; CDR3: CASSAMGRETQYF; DNA: TGTGCCAGCAGTGCCATGGGGCGCGAGACCCAGTACTTC
V: TRBV6-5; D: .; size: .; J: TRBJ1-6; CDR3: CASKFGAGVYSPLHF; DNA: TGTGCCAGCAAGTTTGGGGCAGGGGTGTATTCACCCCTCCACTTT
V: TRBV19; D: .; size: .; J: TRBJ1-1; CDR3: CASSTLLRNTEAFF; DNA: TGTGCCAGTAGTACCTTGCTGAGGAACACTGAAGCTTTCTTT
V: TRBV28; D: TRBD2; size: .; J: TRBJ2-2; CDR3: CASSPPFGLALTGELFF; DNA: TGTGCCAGCAGTCCCCCATTCGGACTAGCCCTCACCGGGGAGCTGTTTTTT
V: TRBV7-2; D: .; size: .; J: TRBJ2-7; CDR3: CASTYRFGSYEQYF; DNA: TGTGCCAGCACCTACAGGTTTGGCTCCTACGAGCAGTACTTC
V: TRBV4-3; D: TRBD1; size: once; J: TRBJ2-2; CDR3: CASSQEWTGRPGELFF; DNA: TGCGCCAGCAGCCAAGAGTGGACAGGGCGCCCCGGGGAGCTGTTTTTT
V: TRBV24-1; D: TRBD1; size: .; J: TRBJ2-1; CDR3: CAAQDRGNEQFF; DNA: TGTGCCGCCCAGGACAGGGGCAATGAGCAGTTCTTC
V: TRBV7-2; D: .; size: once; J: TRBJ1-4; CDR3: CASSLAGTEKLFF; DNA: TGTGCCAGCAGCCTAGCGGGCACTGAAAAACTGTTTTTT
V: TRBV3-1/TRBV3-2; D: TRBD1; size: .; J: TRBJ2-3; CDR3: CASSQEGADRGLDTQYF; DNA: TGTGCCAGCAGCCAAGAGGGGGCGGACAGGGGGCTAGATACGCAGTATTTT
V: TRBV18; D: .; size: .; J: TRBJ2-2; CDR3: CASSPRGTEMNTGELFF; DNA: TGTGCCAGCTCACCAAGGGGTACAGAGATGAACACCGGGGAGCTGTTTTTT
V: TRBV4-2; D: TRBD2; size: .; J: TRBJ2-1; CDR3: CASSQDGFSGLAGLETYNEQFF; DNA: TGTGCCAGCAGCCAAGATGGGTTCAGTGGACTAGCGGGGCTGGAAACCTACAATGAGCAGTTCTTC
V: TRBV5-1; D: .; size: .; J: TRBJ1-4; CDR3: CASSRQTTNEKLFF; DNA: TGCGCCAGCAGCCGACAGACAACTAATGAAAAACTGTTTTTT
V: TRBV15; D: .; size: .; J: TRBJ1-3; CDR3: CATSRQAQYSGNTIYF; DNA: TGTGCCACCAGCAGACAGGCCCAGTACTCTGGAAACACCATATATTTT
V: TRBV2; D: TRBD1; size: once; J: TRBJ1-4; CDR3: CASRRRGPNEKLFF; DNA: TGTGCCAGCAGGCGTAGGGGGCCTAATGAAAAACTGTTTTTT
V: TRBV6-1; D: TRBD1; size: few; J: TRBJ2-3; CDR3: CASSERTGGTDTQYF; DNA: TGTGCCAGCAGTGAGAGGACAGGGGGCACAGATACGCAGTATTTT
V: TRBV4-2; D: .; size: once; J: TRBJ1-2; CDR3: CASSQESVITGYGYTF; DNA: TGTGCCAGCAGCCAAGAGAGCGTGATAACGGGCTATGGCTACACCTTC
V: TRBV28; D: .; size: .; J: TRBJ1-5; CDR3: CASTADRSNQPQHF; DNA: TGTGCCAGCACCGCCGACAGGAGCAATCAGCCCCAGCATTTT
V: TRBV6-5; D: .; size: .; J: TRBJ2-2; CDR3: CASSYISLTGELFF; DNA: TGTGCCAGCAGTTACATTAGTCTCACCGGGGAGCTGTTTTTT
V: TRBV19; D: .; size: .; J: TRBJ1-5; CDR3: CASSSGTLYSNQPQHF; DNA: TGTGCCAGTAGTTCCGGGACACTTTATAGCAATCAGCCCCAGCATTTT
V: TRBV6-5; D: .; size: .; J: TRBJ2-6; CDR3: CASLRVAGANVLTF; DNA: TGTGCCAGCCTTCGGGTGGCTGGGGCCAACGTCCTGACTTTC
V: TRBV28; D: .; size: .; J: TRBJ2-7; CDR3: CASSTQGGFGYEQYF; DNA: TGTGCCAGCAGTACACAGGGGGGGTTTGGCTACGAGCAGTACTTC
V: TRBV7-2; D: TRBD1; size: once; J: TRBJ1-2; CDR3: CASSLDLRGQYGYTF; DNA: TGTGCCAGCAGCTTAGATCTCAGGGGACAGTATGGCTACACCTTC
V: TRBV2; D: .; size: .; J: TRBJ1-2; CDR3: CASSIRRDYGYTF; DNA: TGTGCCAGCAGTATCAGGAGGGACTATGGCTACACCTTC
V: TRBV28; D: .; size: .; J: TRBJ1-5; CDR3: CASSPSMDSNQPQHF; DNA: TGTGCCAGCAGTCCATCCATGGACAGTAATCAGCCCCAGCATTTT
V: TRBV4-1; D: .; size: few; J: TRBJ1-5; CDR3: CASSQSNNQPQHF; DNA: TGCGCCAGCAGCCAATCCAACAATCAGCCCCAGCATTTT
V: TRBV5-4; D: .; size: .; J: TRBJ2-7; CDR3: CASSWAGAYSYEQYF; DNA: TGTGCCAGCAGCTGGGCGGGTGCCTACTCCTACGAGCAGTACTTC
V: TRBV10-3; D: .; size: once; J: TRBJ1-1; CDR3: CAFKAQMNTEAFF; DNA: TGTGCCTTTAAGGCACAGATGAACACTGAAGCTTTCTTT
V: TRBV27; D: TRBD1; size: .; J: TRBJ2-1; CDR3: CASSLRPDRGLSRNEQFF; DNA: TGTGCCAGCAGTCTCCGCCCGGACAGGGGGCTTTCCCGCAATGAGCAGTTCTTC
V: TRBV28; D: .; size: .; J: TRBJ1-5; CDR3: CASSPGAGQPQHF; DNA: TGTGCCAGCTCCCCAGGGGCTGGTCAGCCCCAGCATTTT
V: TRBV19; D: .; size: .; J: TRBJ2-3; CDR3: CASSPGLLYTDTQYF; DNA: TGTGCCAGTAGTCCGGGACTCCTTTACACAGATACGCAGTATTTT
V: TRBV23-1; D: TRBD1; size: .; J: TRBJ2-7; CDR3: CARIGTGSYEQYF; DNA: TGCGCACGAATCGGGACAGGCTCCTACGAGCAGTACTTC
V: TRBV11-2; D: TRBD2; size: .; J: TRBJ2-2; CDR3: CASSFGRAGELFF; DNA: TGTGCCAGCAGCTTTGGGAGGGCCGGGGAGCTGTTTTTT
V: TRBV12-3/TRBV12-4; D: .; size: .; J: TRBJ2-5; CDR3: CASSLWQKETQYF; DNA: TGTGCCAGCAGTTTATGGCAGAAAGAGACCCAGTACTTC
V: TRBV5-4; D: TRBD2; size: .; J: TRBJ2-7; CDR3: CASSLAKVAGKTYEQYF; DNA: TGTGCCAGCAGCTTGGCCAAGGTAGCGGGGAAAACCTACGAGCAGTACTTC
V: TRBV5-4; D: TRBD1; size: once; J: TRBJ1-2; CDR3: CASSVQTRTGEGYTF; DNA: TGTGCCAGCAGCGTGCAGACACGGACAGGGGAAGGCTACACCTTC
V: TRBV19; D: TRBD1; size: once; J: TRBJ2-7; CDR3: CASTSGTGGYEQYF; DNA: TGTGCCAGTACCTCCGGGACAGGGGGGTACGAGCAGTACTTC
V: TRBV6-5; D: TRBD2; size: .; J: TRBJ2-7; CDR3: CASSKRGGKGEQYF; DNA: TGTGCCAGCAGTAAGCGGGGGGGCAAGGGCGAGCAGTACTTC
V: TRBV2; D: .; size: .; J: TRBJ1-1; CDR3: CASSSMGGNTEAFF; DNA: TGTGCCAGCAGCAGTATGGGGGGAAACACTGAAGCTTTCTTT
V: TRBV24-1; D: .; size: .; J: TRBJ1-1; CDR3: CATSTGFEAFF; DNA: TGTGCCACCTCCACAGGGTTTGAAGCTTTCTTT
V: TRBV7-2; D: .; size: once; J: TRBJ1-5; CDR3: CASSLERGQPQHF; DNA: TGTGCCAGCAGCTTAGAGCGGGGTCAGCCCCAGCATTTT
V: TRBV11-2; D: .; size: .; J: TRBJ2-2; CDR3: CASSWGQGLAGELFF; DNA: TGTGCCAGCAGCTGGGGCCAGGGGTTAGCCGGGGAGCTGTTTTTT
V: TRBV18; D: .; size: few; J: TRBJ2-5; CDR3: CASSPRTDTAGTQYF; DNA: TGTGCCAGCTCACCGCGGACCGATACCGCGGGGACCCAGTACTTC
V: TRBV6-1; D: .; size: .; J: TRBJ2-2; CDR3: CASSDRGGYTGELFF; DNA: TGTGCCAGCAGTGACAGGGGCGGGTACACCGGGGAGCTGTTTTTT
V: TRBV30; D: .; size: .; J: TRBJ2-2; CDR3: CAWSVARAQRNYTGELFF; DNA: TGTGCCTGGAGTGTCGCCAGGGCCCAACGAAATTACACCGGGGAGCTGTTTTTT
V: TRBV5-1; D: TRBD2; size: .; J: TRBJ2-1; CDR3: CASSPSLAYNEQFF; DNA: TGCGCCAGCAGCCCGTCACTAGCGTACAATGAGCAGTTCTTC
V: TRBV24-1; D: TRBD1; size: few; J: TRBJ1-2; CDR3: CATSDTGQARADGYTF; DNA: TGTGCCACCAGTGATACGGGACAGGCCCGTGCGGATGGCTACACCTTC
V: TRBV18; D: .; size: .; J: TRBJ2-3; CDR3: CASSPPVSGTQYF; DNA: TGTGCCAGCTCACCACCGGTGAGTGGTACGCAGTATTTT
V: TRBV11-2; D: .; size: .; J: TRBJ2-3; CDR3: CASSLDRGRSYTQYF; DNA: TGTGCCAGCAGCTTAGACAGGGGAAGGTCTTATACGCAGTATTTT
V: TRBV6-2/TRBV6-3; D: .; size: .; J: TRBJ1-5; CDR3: CASSYSPGGLSNQPQHF; DNA: TGTGCCAGCAGTTACTCTCCTGGCGGGCTTAGCAATCAGCCCCAGCATTTT
V: TRBV19; D: TRBD1; size: .; J: TRBJ2-3; CDR3: CASSAPQGALTDTQYF; DNA: TGTGCCAGTAGTGCACCACAGGGGGCCCTCACAGATACGCAGTATTTT
V: TRBV14; D: TRBD1; size: .; J: TRBJ2-7; CDR3: CASSRTGTGGADEQYF; DNA: TGTGCCAGCAGCCGAACCGGGACAGGGGGCGCAGACGAGCAGTACTTC
V: TRBV21-1; D: .; size: .; J: TRBJ1-2; CDR3: CASSKVGGTVGVYGYTF; DNA: TGTGCCAGCAGCAAAGTTGGAGGGACAGTCGGAGTCTATGGCTACACCTTC
V: TRBV28; D: .; size: .; J: TRBJ1-5; CDR3: CASTSGHSNQPQHF; DNA: TGTGCCAGCACATCGGGACATAGCAATCAGCCCCAGCATTTT
V: TRBV20-1; D: .; size: many; J: TRBJ2-7; CDR3: CSALGYEQYF; DNA: TGCAGTGCTCTCGGTTACGAGCAGTACTTC
V: TRBV28; D: .; size: .; J: TRBJ1-4; CDR3: CASSTAGATNEKLFF; DNA: TGTGCCAGCAGTACCGCGGGAGCAACTAATGAAAAACTGTTTTTT
V: TRBV11-3; D: TRBD2; size: .; J: TRBJ2-5; CDR3: CASSPGGGETQYF; DNA: TGTGCCAGCAGCCCGGGGGGGGGAGAGACCCAGTACTTC
V: TRBV12-3/TRBV12-4; D: .; size: .; J: TRBJ1-3; CDR3: CASSPMRTIYF; DNA: TGTGCCAGCAGCCCGATGCGCACCATATATTTT